This entry is about one T cell receptor (beta chain). Antigen specificity is unknown. Germline V gene sequence: CDR1 ENHRY, CDR2 SYGVKD. The ends were cut back, 2 bases at V and 8 bases at J, with 15 bases in the middle. The CDR3 loop spans 14 amino acids. Assay used: immunoSEQ multiplex PCR; TCRdb lists only in-frame clones, some missing. The sample lists some 1,600,000 clones, around 98% occurring once. This sample is drawn from a study of shared clonotypes between healthy human individuals. General study points: Genetic and exposure-history diversity was limited by the few donors. Large depth notwithstanding, sorted-subset sequencing proved incomplete by rarefaction. Sharing across several donors was seen in around 5.1% of naive CD4 clonotypes.

The origin of this receptor is a man under 40 in good health. The chain is built from TRBV10-3 and TRBJ1-1, with D perhaps matching TRBD1 (5 bases). The sequenced sample consisted of naive CD4+ T cells sorted from blood. Subset defined: CD45RA+ positively selected. CDR3 in amino acids: CAISEGEQVAEAFF. CDR3 bases: TGTGCCATCAGTGAGGGAGAACAGGTCGCGGAAGCTTTCTTT.